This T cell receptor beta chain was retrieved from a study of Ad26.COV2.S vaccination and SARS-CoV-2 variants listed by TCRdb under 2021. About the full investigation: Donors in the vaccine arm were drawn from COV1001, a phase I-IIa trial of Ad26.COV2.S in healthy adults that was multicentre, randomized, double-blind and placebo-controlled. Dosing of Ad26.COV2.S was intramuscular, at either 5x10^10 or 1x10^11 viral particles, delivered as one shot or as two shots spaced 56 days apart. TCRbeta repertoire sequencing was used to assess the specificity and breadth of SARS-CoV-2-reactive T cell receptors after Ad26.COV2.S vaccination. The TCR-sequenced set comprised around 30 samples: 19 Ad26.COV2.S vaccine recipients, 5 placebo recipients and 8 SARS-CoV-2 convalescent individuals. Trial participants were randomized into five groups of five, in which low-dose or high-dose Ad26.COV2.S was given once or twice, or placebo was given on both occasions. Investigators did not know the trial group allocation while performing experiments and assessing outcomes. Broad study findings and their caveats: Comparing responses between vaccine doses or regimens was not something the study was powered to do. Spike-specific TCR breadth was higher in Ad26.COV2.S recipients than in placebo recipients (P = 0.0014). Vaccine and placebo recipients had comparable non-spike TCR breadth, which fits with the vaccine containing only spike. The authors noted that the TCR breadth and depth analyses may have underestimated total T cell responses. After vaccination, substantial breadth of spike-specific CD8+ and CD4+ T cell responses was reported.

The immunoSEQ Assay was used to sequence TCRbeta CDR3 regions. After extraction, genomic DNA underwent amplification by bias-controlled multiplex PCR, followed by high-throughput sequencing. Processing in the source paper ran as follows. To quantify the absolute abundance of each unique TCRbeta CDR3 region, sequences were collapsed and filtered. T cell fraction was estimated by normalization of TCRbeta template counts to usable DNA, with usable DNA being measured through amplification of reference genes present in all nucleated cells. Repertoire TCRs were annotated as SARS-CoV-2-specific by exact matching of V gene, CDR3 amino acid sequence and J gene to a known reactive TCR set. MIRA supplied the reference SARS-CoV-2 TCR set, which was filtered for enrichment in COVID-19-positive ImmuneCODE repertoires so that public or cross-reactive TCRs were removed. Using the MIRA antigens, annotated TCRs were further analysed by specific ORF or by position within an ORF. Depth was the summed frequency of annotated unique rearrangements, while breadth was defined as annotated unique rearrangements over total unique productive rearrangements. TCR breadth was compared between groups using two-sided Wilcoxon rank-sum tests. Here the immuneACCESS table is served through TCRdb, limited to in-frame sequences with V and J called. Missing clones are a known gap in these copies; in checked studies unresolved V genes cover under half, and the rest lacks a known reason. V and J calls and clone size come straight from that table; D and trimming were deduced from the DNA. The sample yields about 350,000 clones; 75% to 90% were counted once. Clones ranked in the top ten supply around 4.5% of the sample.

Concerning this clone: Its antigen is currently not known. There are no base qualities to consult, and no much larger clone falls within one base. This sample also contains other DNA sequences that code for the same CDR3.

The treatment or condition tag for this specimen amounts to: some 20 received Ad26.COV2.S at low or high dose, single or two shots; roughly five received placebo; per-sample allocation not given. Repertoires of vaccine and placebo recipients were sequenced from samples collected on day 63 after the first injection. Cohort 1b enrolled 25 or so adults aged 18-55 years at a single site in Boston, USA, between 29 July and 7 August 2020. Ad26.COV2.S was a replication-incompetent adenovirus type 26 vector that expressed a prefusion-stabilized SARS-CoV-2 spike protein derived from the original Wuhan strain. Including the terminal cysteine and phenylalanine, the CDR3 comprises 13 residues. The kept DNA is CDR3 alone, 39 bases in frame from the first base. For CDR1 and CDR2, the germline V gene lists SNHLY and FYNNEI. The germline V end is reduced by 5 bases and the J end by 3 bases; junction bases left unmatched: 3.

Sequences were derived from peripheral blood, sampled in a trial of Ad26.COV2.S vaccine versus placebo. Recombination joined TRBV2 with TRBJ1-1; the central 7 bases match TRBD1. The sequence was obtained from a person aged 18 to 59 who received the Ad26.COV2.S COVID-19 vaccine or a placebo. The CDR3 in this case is CASSRQGYTEAFF. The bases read TGTGCCAGCAGTAGACAGGGATACACTGAAGCTTTCTTT.